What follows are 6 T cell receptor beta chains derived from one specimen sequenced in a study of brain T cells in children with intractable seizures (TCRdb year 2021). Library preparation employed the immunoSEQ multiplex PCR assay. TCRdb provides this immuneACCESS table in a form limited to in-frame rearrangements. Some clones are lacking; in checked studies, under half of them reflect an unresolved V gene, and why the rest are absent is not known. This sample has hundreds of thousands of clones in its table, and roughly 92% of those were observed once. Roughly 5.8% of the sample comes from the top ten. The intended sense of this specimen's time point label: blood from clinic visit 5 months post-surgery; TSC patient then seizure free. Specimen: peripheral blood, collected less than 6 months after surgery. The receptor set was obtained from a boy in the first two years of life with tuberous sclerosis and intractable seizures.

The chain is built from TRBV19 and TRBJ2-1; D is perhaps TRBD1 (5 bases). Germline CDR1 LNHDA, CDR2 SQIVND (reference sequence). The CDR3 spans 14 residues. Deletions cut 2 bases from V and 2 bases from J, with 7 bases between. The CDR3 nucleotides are TGTGCCAGTAGTATAAGGGGCGCCTACAATGAGCAGTTCTTC. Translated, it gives CASSIRGAYNEQFF.

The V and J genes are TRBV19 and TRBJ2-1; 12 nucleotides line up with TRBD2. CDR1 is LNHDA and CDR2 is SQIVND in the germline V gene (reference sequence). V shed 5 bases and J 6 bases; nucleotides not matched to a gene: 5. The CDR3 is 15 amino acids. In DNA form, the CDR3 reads TGTGCCAGTAGTGTCCTAGCGGGAGGGGCCAATGAGCAGTTCTTC. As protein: CASSVLAGGANEQFF.

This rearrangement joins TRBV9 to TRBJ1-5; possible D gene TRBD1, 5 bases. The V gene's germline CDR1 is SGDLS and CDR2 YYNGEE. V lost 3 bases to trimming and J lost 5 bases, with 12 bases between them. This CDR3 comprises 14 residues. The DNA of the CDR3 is TGTGCCAGCAGCGGGGGGAGGCCGGATCAGCCCCAGCATTTT. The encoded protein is CASSGGRPDQPQHF.

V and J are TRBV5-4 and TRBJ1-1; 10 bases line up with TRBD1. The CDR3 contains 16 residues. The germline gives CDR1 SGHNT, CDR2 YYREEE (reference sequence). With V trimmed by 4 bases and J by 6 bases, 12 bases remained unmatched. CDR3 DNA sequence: TGTGCCAGCAGCCCACCAACGACAGGGGGCTGGGCTGAAGCTTTCTTT. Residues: CASSPPTTGGWAEAFF.

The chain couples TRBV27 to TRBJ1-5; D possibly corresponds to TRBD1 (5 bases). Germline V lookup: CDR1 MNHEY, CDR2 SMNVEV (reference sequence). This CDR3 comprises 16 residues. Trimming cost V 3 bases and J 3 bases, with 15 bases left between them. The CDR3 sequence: CASSFLPGPTNQPQHF. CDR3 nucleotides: TGTGCCAGCAGTTTCCTACCGGGGCCCACCAATCAGCCCCAGCATTTT.

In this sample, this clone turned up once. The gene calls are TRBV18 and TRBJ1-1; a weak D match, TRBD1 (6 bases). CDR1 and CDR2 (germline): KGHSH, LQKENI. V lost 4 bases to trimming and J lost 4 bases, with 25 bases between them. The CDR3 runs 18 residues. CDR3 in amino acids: CASSRRGGRESRGTEAFF. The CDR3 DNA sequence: TGTGCCAGCTCACGACGGGGGGGCAGGGAGAGCCGCGGCACTGAAGCTTTCTTT.